The 7 T cell receptor beta chains below come from one sample, sequenced in a study of CXCR3-negative and CXCR3-positive naive CD8 T cells. No antigen has been identified for these receptors. Notes on the study in general: Naive CXCR3-positive cells had TRB CDR3s more hydrophobic than those of CXCR3-negative naive cells.

UMI-labeled TRB cDNA libraries were prepared by 5' RACE. From its re-call of the 5' RACE reads, TCRdb lists each CDR3 protein once, without DNA. Seen in this sample are about 84,000 distinct CDR3 sequences; the ten most common clones hold approximately 0.67%. Sequenced material: naive CXCR3+ CD8+ T cells from blood. Subset given: CD45RO-CCR7+CD27+CD95- naive CD8+ T cells expressing CXCR3 (TNR3+). Source of these receptors: a human donor in good health. Some clones in this sample may be carry-over from other donors' samples.

The gene calls are TRBV6-2 or TRBV6-3 and TRBJ1-6. In germline, CDR1 is MNHEY, CDR2 SVGEGT. CDR3 length: 19 amino acids. The CDR3: CATVGPPGLGNIWNSPLHF.

This chain links TRBV10-3 with TRBJ2-1. The CDR3 is 15 amino acids. CDR1 is ENHRY, CDR2 SYGVKD, per germline. CDR3 residues: CAITERTGPNNEQFF.

The V call is TRBV7-9, the J call TRBJ2-5. This CDR3 region has 15 residues. The germline CDR1 and CDR2 sequences are SEHNR and FQNEAQ (reference sequence). The chain's CDR3 is CASSLAQDRQETQYF. Combining the CDR3 with reference TRBV7-9 and TRBJ2-5 gives the whole variable domain DTGVSQNPRHKITKRGQNVTFRCDPISEHNRLYWYRQTLGQGPEFLTYFQNEAQLEKSRLLSDRFSAERPKGSFSTLEIQRTEQGDSAMYLCASSLAQDRQETQYFGPGTRLLVL.

The chain recombines TRBV4-3 with TRBJ1-5. The CDR3 sequence is 18 residues long. CDR1 and CDR2 (germline): LGHNA, YSLEER. The CDR3 reads CASERSTWAGRSWQPQHF.

The V call is TRBV13, the J call TRBJ2-1. CDR3 size: 12 residues. CDR1 is PRHDT, CDR2 FYEKMQ, per germline (reference sequence). CDR3 in amino acids: CASSLDYNEQFF.

The chain employs TRBV15 and TRBJ1-2. CDR3 length: 14 amino acids. Germline CDR1 and CDR2: LNHNV and YYDKDF (reference sequence). The CDR3 sequence is CATSRDMGGYGYTF. Variable domain in full (rest from reference TRBV15 and TRBJ1-2): DAMVIQNPRYQVTQFGKPVTLSCSQTLNHNVMYWYQQKSSQAPKLLFHYYDKDFNNEADTPDNFQSRRPNTSFCFLDIRSPGLGDTAMYLCATSRDMGGYGYTFGSGTRLTVV.

V gene TRBV6-6 combines with J gene TRBJ2-5; TCRdb's assignment of TRBD1 cannot be checked, as there is no DNA. This CDR3 has 17 residues. From germline, CDR1 is MNHNY and CDR2 SVGAGI (reference sequence). CDR3 sequence: CASSYPRTRGPQETQYF.